This T cell receptor beta chain was captured in a study of glioma-infiltrating T cells. Study-wide results and caveats: Only very few CDR3 sequences appeared in both tissue and blood. Gliomas, especially low-grade, showed above-expected tissue-blood divergence; non-neoplastic patients showed below.

Using RNA template, CDR3s of TCR alpha and beta were amplified with iRepertoire arm-PCR. Tissue mRNA or PBMC total RNA, roughly 100-400 ng, went into one-step reverse transcription and amplification. TCRdb reprocessed the multiplex PCR reads with MiXCR, giving one entry per CDR3 protein. Among approximately 130,000 distinct CDR3 sequences listed, about 22% were seen once. Deletions cut 2 bases from V and 5 bases from J, with 6 bases between. Germline V gives CDR1 MNHNY, CDR2 SVGAGI (reference sequence). The CDR3 runs to 12 residues. This clonotype was picked up many times. No antigen is known for it. The clonotype originates from a human donor with low-grade glioma or glioblastoma, undergoing nonglioma brain surgery, or in good health (not recorded which). The sample consisted of glioma tissue, nonneoplastic brain tissue, or PBMCs (not recorded which). V is TRBV6-6 and J is TRBJ1-1, with D uncertain. CDR3 bases: TGTGCCAGCAGTTACGGAAGAACTGAAGCTTTCTTT. This sequence encodes CASSYGRTEAFF.